This T cell receptor beta chain appears in the sequencing data of a study of T cells in Graves' hyperthyroidism and ophthalmopathy. V lost 5 bases to trimming and J lost 6 bases; unmatched junction nucleotides: 10. The CDR3 extends over 14 amino acids. Germline lookup yields CDR1 SGHTA and CDR2 FQGTGA. Thyroid ultrasound, orbital computed tomography, clinical symptoms, and serum thyroxine and TRAb underpinned diagnoses. This clonotype was counted at least ten times. Regions amplified from RNA transcripts were the TCR beta CDR3 regions. The HTBI primer set drove a first-round RT-PCR of the TCR CDR3. TCRdb redid the calling of the multiplex PCR reads with MiXCR, one entry per CDR3 protein. Among more than 450,000 distinct CDR3 sequences listed, around 15% were seen once.

V and J are TRBV7-3 and TRBJ2-7; 7 bases agree with TRBD2. The origin of this receptor is a woman in her 40s with Graves' hyperthyroidism. The specimen sequenced was blood. In DNA form, the CDR3 reads TGTGCCAGCAGCCCGAAGGGAGGGTCAGGCGAGCAGTACTTC. Encoded protein: CASSPKGGSGEQYF.